This T cell receptor beta chain comes out of a study of T cells in Graves' hyperthyroidism and ophthalmopathy. Overall study results and limits: The model identified upcoming ophthalmopathy a median approximately 6.5 months ahead of onset.

The CDR3 has 14 amino acids. V lost 4 bases and J lost 4, with 14 bases in between. Germline values: CDR1 MNHEY, CDR2 SVGEGT. This clonotype was seen only a few times. Antigen: not known. This may be a read error, as it is one base from a much larger clone. The source material, RNA transcripts, was used to amplify TCR beta CDR3 regions. The HTBI primer set drove a first-round RT-PCR of the TCR CDR3. Each CDR3 protein gets one entry after TCRdb re-called the multiplex PCR reads with MiXCR. The top ten clones hold about 4.5% of a sample with hundreds of thousands of distinct CDR3 sequences, approximately 14% of them seen once. Each ophthalmopathy patient scored at least 3 on the Clinical Activity Score and at least 4 on NOSPECS grade, with duration under 3 months.

The chain joins TRBV6-2 or TRBV6-3 to TRBJ2-7; the D gene is possibly TRBD2 (6 bases). The sequenced sample was blood. The receptor comes from a woman in her forties with Graves' ophthalmopathy. The CDR3 DNA reads TGTGCCAGCAGTTCCCAGGAGGGCCAGTACGAGCAGTACTTC. Translating it yields CASSSQEGQYEQYF.